These T cell receptor beta chains were read from a single sample in a study of T-cell reconstitution after alpha-beta-depleted transplantation in children. Using its own MiXCR run on the PCR reads, TCRdb lists one record per CDR3 protein. Here the sample spans roughly 400,000 distinct CDR3 sequences, over 40% being singletons. The source was PBMCs, collected before TCRalphabeta/CD19-depleted stem cell transplant. These receptors were taken from a girl aged 2 to 9 with aplastic anemia, due to receive a stem cell transplant. CDR3s include the opening cysteine and the closing phenylalanine or tryptophan. The D gene is left open where the match is weak. Clone size is given for some rows only: seen once, a few or many times, or a class if the clone is expanded.

V: TRBV28; size: few; D: TRBD1; J: TRBJ2-7; DNA: TGTGCCAGCAAGGGACAGAGATACGAGCAGTACTTC; CDR3: CASKGQRYEQYF
V: TRBV7-9; size: .; D: .; J: TRBJ2-5; DNA: TGTGCCAGCAGCTTCCCCGAGACCCAGTACTTC; CDR3: CASSFPETQYF
V: TRBV7-8; size: .; D: .; J: TRBJ1-2; DNA: TGTGCCAGCAGCTCAGCGACGACCAGGGTGAACTATGGCTACACCTTC; CDR3: CASSSATTRVNYGYTF
V: TRBV25-1; size: .; D: TRBD1; J: TRBJ2-1; DNA: TGTGCCAGCGGGAGGACAGGGGCGCCCCGCAATGAGCAGTTCTTC; CDR3: CASGRTGAPRNEQFF
V: TRBV20-1; size: few; D: .; J: TRBJ2-1; DNA: TGCAGTGCTCCAGATCAACCCCCCTACAATGAGCAGTTCTTC; CDR3: CSAPDQPPYNEQFF
V: TRBV3-1; size: many; D: TRBD1; J: TRBJ2-1; DNA: TGTGCCAGCAGCCAGGCGGACAGGGGGCGAAGTGAGCAGTTCTTC; CDR3: CASSQADRGRSEQFF
V: TRBV29-1; size: few; D: .; J: TRBJ2-1; DNA: TGCAGCGTCGAGCGAGTAACTTACAATGAGCAGTTCTTC; CDR3: CSVERVTYNEQFF
V: TRBV5-1; size: once; D: .; J: TRBJ1-3; DNA: TGCGCCAGCAGCCTCGGGACATCGGTCGGCTCTGGAAACACCATATATTTT; CDR3: CASSLGTSVGSGNTIYF
V: TRBV20-1; size: .; D: .; J: TRBJ1-3; DNA: TGCAGTGCTTCCGATAGGAGCTCTGGAAACGCCATATATTTT; CDR3: CSASDRSSGNAIYF
V: TRBV2; size: .; D: .; J: TRBJ2-1; DNA: TGTGCCAGCAGTGAAGACCTCAGGGACAATGAGCAGTTCTTC; CDR3: CASSEDLRDNEQFF
V: TRBV6-1; size: .; D: .; J: TRBJ2-1; DNA: TGTGCCAGCAGGCCAGAGAGGTCCTACAATGAGCAGTTCTTC; CDR3: CASRPERSYNEQFF
V: TRBV6-5; size: .; D: TRBD1; J: TRBJ2-7; DNA: TGTGCCAGCAGTTACTCGGGACAGGGCTACGAGCAGTACTTC; CDR3: CASSYSGQGYEQYF
V: TRBV7-6; size: few; D: TRBD2; J: TRBJ2-1; DNA: TGTGCCAGCAGTCCACTAGCGCAGACCTACAATGAGCAGTTCTTC; CDR3: CASSPLAQTYNEQFF
V: TRBV7-8; size: .; D: .; J: TRBJ1-1; DNA: TGTGCCAGCAGCTCCGGGGGGGGAATTGGCACTGAAGCTTTCTTT; CDR3: CASSSGGGIGTEAFF
V: TRBV20-1; size: .; D: .; J: TRBJ2-5; DNA: TGCAGTGCTTCACGGACGGGTCAAGAGACCCAGTACTTC; CDR3: CSASRTGQETQYF
V: TRBV11-2; size: .; D: .; J: TRBJ2-3; DNA: TGTGCCAGCAGCTCCCCAGCGGGTCGCACAGATACGCAGTATTTT; CDR3: CASSSPAGRTDTQYF
V: TRBV29-1; size: .; D: TRBD2; J: TRBJ2-1; DNA: TGCAGCGTAGGAGGACTAGCGGGAGGGCAAGTTCATGAGCAGTTCTTC; CDR3: CSVGGLAGGQVHEQFF
V: TRBV20-1; size: .; D: .; J: TRBJ2-1; DNA: TGCAGTGCTTTAGGACAAAGCTCCTACAATGAGCAGTTCTTC; CDR3: CSALGQSSYNEQFF
V: TRBV11-2; size: .; D: .; J: TRBJ1-1; DNA: TGTGCCAGCATCATGGGACGGTTGAACACTGAAGCTTTCTTT; CDR3: CASIMGRLNTEAFF
V: TRBV28; size: .; D: .; J: TRBJ2-7; DNA: TGTGCCAGCAGCCAAGGAGGGAACGGGCAGTACTTC; CDR3: CASSQGGNGQYF
V: TRBV19; size: few; D: TRBD1; J: TRBJ2-5; DNA: TGTGCCAGTAGTATACTCGTCCAGGACAGGGCGGAGACCCAGTACTTC; CDR3: CASSILVQDRAETQYF
V: TRBV11-2; size: .; D: .; J: TRBJ2-1; DNA: TGTGCCAGCAGCTTATTCCCCCGCGGGACCGCCTCCTACAATGAGCAGTTCTTC; CDR3: CASSLFPRGTASYNEQFF
V: TRBV7-3; size: .; D: .; J: TRBJ2-1; DNA: TGTGCCAGCAGCCGCTTAGCTTTGGTCGAGCAGTTCTTC; CDR3: CASSRLALVEQFF
V: TRBV20-1; size: many; D: .; J: TRBJ1-5; DNA: TGCAGTGCTAGAGTGGGGAATATGGGCAATCAGCCCCAGCATTTT; CDR3: CSARVGNMGNQPQHF
V: TRBV7-9; size: once; D: .; J: TRBJ2-7; DNA: TGTGCCAGCAGCTTACGGCAGCACTACGAGCAGTACTTC; CDR3: CASSLRQHYEQYF
V: TRBV13; size: many; D: .; J: TRBJ2-3; DNA: TGTGCCAGCAGCTCGCGACTAGGCACAGATACGCAGTATTTT; CDR3: CASSSRLGTDTQYF
V: TRBV5-1; size: .; D: TRBD1; J: TRBJ1-2; DNA: TGCGCCAGCAGTTATCAAGGACAGGTTGACTATGGCTACACCTTC; CDR3: CASSYQGQVDYGYTF
V: TRBV12-3/TRBV12-4; size: .; D: TRBD1; J: TRBJ2-1; DNA: TGTGCCAGCAGTGATAGGGGGCTTGGTGAGCAGTTCTTC; CDR3: CASSDRGLGEQFF
V: TRBV12-3/TRBV12-4; size: .; D: .; J: TRBJ2-7; DNA: TGTGCCAGCAGTTTAGGGGGGGCTCACGAGCAGTACTTC; CDR3: CASSLGGAHEQYF